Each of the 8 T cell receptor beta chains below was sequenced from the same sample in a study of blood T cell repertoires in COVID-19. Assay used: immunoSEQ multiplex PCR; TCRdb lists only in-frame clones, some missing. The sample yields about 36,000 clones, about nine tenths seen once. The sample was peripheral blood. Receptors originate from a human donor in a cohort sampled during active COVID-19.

CDR3 sequence (DNA): TGTGCCAGCAGTCTAGGGTTAGGGACAGGGGTTCATTCACCCCTCCACTTT. It specifies CASSLGLGTGVHSPLHF. This chain connects TRBV27 to TRBJ1-6, with TRBD1 matching 10 bases. The V gene end was trimmed by 5 bases and the J gene end by 8 bases; junction bases not matched to a gene: 12. Germline values: CDR1 MNHEY, CDR2 SMNVEV (reference sequence). The CDR3 contains 17 residues.

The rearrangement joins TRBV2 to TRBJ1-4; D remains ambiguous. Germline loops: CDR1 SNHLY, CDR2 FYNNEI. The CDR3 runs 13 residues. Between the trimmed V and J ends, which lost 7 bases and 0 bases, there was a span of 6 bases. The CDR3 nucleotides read TGTGCCAGCATGGGCACAACTAATGAAAAACTGTTTTTT. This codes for CASMGTTNEKLFF.

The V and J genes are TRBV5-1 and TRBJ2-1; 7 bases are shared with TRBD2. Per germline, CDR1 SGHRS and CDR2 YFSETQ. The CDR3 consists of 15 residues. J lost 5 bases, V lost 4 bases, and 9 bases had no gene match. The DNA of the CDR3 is TGCGCCAGCAGCCTCACACTAGCGACCCACAATGAGCAGTTCTTC. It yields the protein CASSLTLATHNEQFF.

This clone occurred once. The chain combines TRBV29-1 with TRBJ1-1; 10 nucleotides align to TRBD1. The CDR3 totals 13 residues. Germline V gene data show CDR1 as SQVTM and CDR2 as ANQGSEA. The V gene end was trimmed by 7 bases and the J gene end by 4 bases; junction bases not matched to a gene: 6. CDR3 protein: CSGRTGGITEAFF. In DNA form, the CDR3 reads TGCAGCGGACGGACAGGGGGGATCACTGAAGCTTTCTTT.

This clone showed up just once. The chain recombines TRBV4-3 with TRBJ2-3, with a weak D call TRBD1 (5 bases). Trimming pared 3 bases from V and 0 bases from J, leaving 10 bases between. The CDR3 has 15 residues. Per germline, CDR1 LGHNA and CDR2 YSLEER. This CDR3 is CASSQGPGSTDTQYF. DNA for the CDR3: TGCGCCAGCAGCCAGGGGCCAGGGAGCACAGATACGCAGTATTTT.

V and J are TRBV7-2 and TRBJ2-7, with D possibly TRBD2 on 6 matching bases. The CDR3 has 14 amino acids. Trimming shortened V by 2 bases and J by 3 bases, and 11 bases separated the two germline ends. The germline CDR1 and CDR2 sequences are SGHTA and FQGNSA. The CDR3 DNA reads TGTGCCAGCAGCTTAAACGGAGGGTTCTACGAGCAGTACTTC. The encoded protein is CASSLNGGFYEQYF.

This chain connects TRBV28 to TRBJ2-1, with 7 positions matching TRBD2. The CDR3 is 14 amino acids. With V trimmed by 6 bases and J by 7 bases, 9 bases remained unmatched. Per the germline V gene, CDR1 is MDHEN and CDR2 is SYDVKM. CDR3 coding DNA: TGTGCCAGCAGATCAGGACTAGAATATAATGAGCAGTTCTTC. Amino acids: CASRSGLEYNEQFF.

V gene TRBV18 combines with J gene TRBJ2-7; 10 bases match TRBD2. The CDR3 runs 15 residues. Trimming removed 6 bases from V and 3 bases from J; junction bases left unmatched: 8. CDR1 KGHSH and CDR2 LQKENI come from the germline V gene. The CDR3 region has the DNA TGTGCCAGCTCCAGGGGGCCTAGCGGGGGCTACGAGCAGTACTTC. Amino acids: CASSRGPSGGYEQYF. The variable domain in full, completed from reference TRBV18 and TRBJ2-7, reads NAGVMQNPRHLVRRRGQEARLRCSPMKGHSHVYWYRQLPEEGLKFMVYLQKENIIDESGMPKERFSAEFPKEGPSILRIQQVVRGDSAAYFCASSRGPSGGYEQYFGPGTRLTVT.